This passage covers 15 T cell receptor beta chains from one sample sequenced in a study of cytomegalovirus exposure and HLA in healthy donors. PCR was performed using 60 Vbeta and 13 Jbeta primers. Sequenced by immunoSEQ multiplex PCR; TCRdb stores in-frame clones only, minus some. Among 140,000 or so clones, roughly 79% were seen once, and the ten largest hold about 1.8%. The specimen was PBMCs. These receptor sequences come from a woman in her thirties in good health and CMV-seronegative.

The chain carries TRBV7-8 and TRBJ2-7, with TRBD1 identical over 8 bases. Germline values: CDR1 SGHVS, CDR2 FQNEAQ. V dropped 2 bases and J dropped 5; count of bases not matched to a gene: 5. The CDR3 is made up of 14 amino acids. CDR3: CASSLNRGANEQYF. In DNA form, the CDR3 reads TGTGCCAGCAGCTTAAACAGGGGGGCCAACGAGCAGTACTTC.

The rearrangement joins TRBV2 to TRBJ1-5; D not certain. Trimming stripped 1 base from V and 2 bases from J, with 12 bases between. The CDR3 runs to 16 residues. Germline V lookup: CDR1 SNHLY, CDR2 FYNNEI. The CDR3: CASSEGTSRGNQPQHF. CDR3 sequence (DNA): TGTGCCAGCAGTGAAGGCACCTCGCGGGGCAATCAGCCCCAGCATTTT. The full variable domain, rest sourced from reference TRBV2 and TRBJ1-5, is EPEVTQTPSHQVTQMGQEVILRCVPISNHLYFYWYRQILGQKVEFLVSFYNNEISEKSEIFDDQFSVERPDGSNFTLKIRSTKLEDSAMYFCASSEGTSRGNQPQHFGDGTRLSIL.

The table lists this clone with a few counts. V usage is TRBV5-1 and J usage is TRBJ2-3; D remains unclear. Germline loops: CDR1 SGHRS, CDR2 YFSETQ. The germline V and J ends were trimmed by 0 bases and 0 bases, with 8 bases remaining between them. This CDR3 comprises 15 residues. The CDR3 DNA follows: TGCGCCAGCAGCTTGGCCAGTTCTAGCACAGATACGCAGTATTTT. Its protein is CASSLASSSTDTQYF.

This chain links TRBV11-2 with TRBJ1-2; TRBD1 matches at 12 bases. Germline V CDR1 and CDR2: SGHAT, FQNNGV. CDR3 length: 17 amino acids. J gave up 0 bases and V 5 bases, and 7 bases lay outside the gene matches. In nucleotides, the CDR3 is TGTGCCAGCAGCCCAGGGACAGGGGGCCTCGCTAACTATGGCTACACCTTC. Translated, it gives CASSPGTGGLANYGYTF.

CDR3 in amino acids: CASSQDRGRGGNTIYF. In nucleotides, the CDR3 is TGCGCCAGCAGCCAAGATCGGGGAAGGGGGGGAAACACCATATATTTT. The chain links TRBV4-3 to TRBJ1-3; D perhaps matches TRBD1 (6 bases). The germline V and J ends were trimmed by 0 bases and 4 bases, with 13 bases remaining between them. The CDR3 is 16 amino acids. Germline values: CDR1 LGHNA, CDR2 YSLEER.

The rearrangement joins TRBV29-1 to TRBJ2-2; possibly TRBD1 for D (6 bases). Germline lookup yields CDR1 SQVTM and CDR2 ANQGSEA. This CDR3 region has 14 residues. Trimming cost V 4 bases and J 0 bases, with 9 bases left between them. CDR3 loop: CSVGGQPNTGELFF. CDR3 DNA sequence: TGCAGCGTTGGAGGACAGCCGAACACCGGGGAGCTGTTTTTT.

The chain uses TRBV10-1 and TRBJ2-1; the D gene is possibly TRBD1 (5 bases). Trimming removed 6 bases from V and 7 bases from J, with 19 bases in between. There are 15 residues in the CDR3. CDR1 WNHNN and CDR2 SYGVQD come from the germline V gene (reference sequence). This CDR3 is CASRRDSLPPNEQFF. The CDR3 coding sequence is TGCGCCAGCAGGCGAGACAGCCTTCCCCCAAATGAGCAGTTCTTC.

The chain recombines TRBV5-1 with TRBJ1-1; D possibly corresponds to TRBD1 (5 bases). Germline-derived CDR1 and CDR2 are SGHRS and YFSETQ. Trimming stripped 1 base from V and 4 bases from J, with 14 bases between. The CDR3 runs to 15 residues. CDR3 sequence reads: CASSLLTPGGTEAFF. CDR3 nucleotides: TGCGCCAGCAGCTTGTTGACCCCGGGGGGCACTGAAGCTTTCTTT.

This clone appeared a single time. This chain links TRBV6-5 with TRBJ1-2; D uncertain. From germline, CDR1 is MNHEY and CDR2 SVGAGI. V shed 2 bases and J shed 4 bases, with 11 bases lying between them. The CDR3 has 14 residues. DNA of the CDR3: TGTGCCAGCAGTTACGGCGAAAGCGCCTATGGCTACACCTTC. Protein: CASSYGESAYGYTF.

The rearrangement joins TRBV5-4 to TRBJ2-3, with D perhaps matching TRBD1 (5 bases). The CDR3 is 15 amino acids. Trimming pared 0 bases from V and 0 bases from J, leaving 8 bases between. In germline, CDR1 is SGHNT, CDR2 YYREEE (reference sequence). The CDR3 bases are TGTGCCAGCAGCTTGGGACAGTCTAGCACAGATACGCAGTATTTT. Translated, it gives CASSLGQSSTDTQYF.

The chain links TRBV5-1 to TRBJ2-3, with 11 bases fitting TRBD2. The length of the CDR3 is 18 residues. Germline V lookup: CDR1 SGHRS, CDR2 YFSETQ. Trimming removed 4 bases from V and 0 bases from J; junction bases left unmatched: 10. CDR3: CASSRGTSGTHSTDTQYF. CDR3 sequence (DNA): TGCGCCAGCAGCCGCGGGACTAGCGGAACTCATAGCACAGATACGCAGTATTTT.

The chain couples TRBV7-9 to TRBJ2-2, with a possible D match to TRBD1 (6 bases). V lost 5 bases and J lost 7, with 11 bases in between. From germline, CDR1 is SEHNR and CDR2 FQNEAQ (reference sequence). The CDR3 has 13 amino acids. CDR3 sequence: CASSPTGSGELFF. The CDR3 DNA sequence: TGTGCCAGCAGCCCTACAGGGAGCGGGGAGCTGTTTTTT.

The chain is built from TRBV7-9 and TRBJ1-5; D gene unclear. From germline, CDR1 is SEHNR and CDR2 FQNEAQ (reference sequence). The V end was cut by 5 bases, the J end by 9 bases, with 20 bases between. The CDR3 runs 15 residues. CDR3: CASSTGSQTSGPQHF. CDR3 bases: TGTGCCAGCAGCACGGGCTCACAAACAAGCGGGCCCCAGCATTTT. The full variable domain, rest sourced from reference TRBV7-9 and TRBJ1-5, is DTGVSQNPRHKITKRGQNVTFRCDPISEHNRLYWYRQTLGQGPEFLTYFQNEAQLEKSRLLSDRFSAERPKGSFSTLEIQRTEQGDSAMYLCASSTGSQTSGPQHFGDGTRLSIL.

This chain links TRBV5-6 with TRBJ2-2; D remains unclear. V shed 0 bases and J shed 5 bases, with 17 bases lying between them. Germline V lookup: CDR1 SGHDT, CDR2 YYEEEE. The CDR3 totals 17 residues. DNA for the CDR3: TGTGCCAGCAGCTTGGGCCCCGGTATTCCGTGGACCGGGGAGCTGTTTTTT. Protein product: CASSLGPGIPWTGELFF.

The V call is TRBV2, the J call TRBJ1-5, with 7 bases matching TRBD1. CDR1 SNHLY and CDR2 FYNNEI come from the germline V gene. V was pared by 6 bases and J by 1 base, with 9 bases of the junction left unmatched. The CDR3 contains 16 residues. CDR3 bases: TGTGCCAGCAGCCGCGACAGGGTACGGAGCAATCAGCCCCAGCATTTT. Translating it yields CASSRDRVRSNQPQHF.